This TCR beta chain was obtained from a study of shared clonotypes between healthy human individuals. CDR3 length: 16 residues. Between the trimmed V and J ends, which lost 0 bases and 1 base, there was a span of 11 bases. Germline V gene sequence: CDR1 SGDLS, CDR2 YYNGEE. Only in-frame clones appear in the TCRdb table, and some are missing; sequencing was by immunoSEQ multiplex PCR. The repertoire includes about 560,000 clones, roughly 72% of them detected once, and 9.5% to 15% sits in the top ten. This clone was observed a few times. The rearrangement uses TRBV9 and TRBJ2-1, with a tentative D call TRBD2 (6 bases). Sequenced sample: PBMCs. The receptor was derived from a woman aged 40 to 55 in good health. Some clones in this sample may be carry-over from other donors' samples. DNA for the CDR3: TGTGCCAGCAGCGTAGGGCTAGGGACTTCCTACAATGAGCAGTTCTTC. Translating gives CASSVGLGTSYNEQFF. The full variable domain, in which reference TRBV9 and TRBJ2-1 provide the parts outside the CDR3, is DSGVTQTPKHLITATGQRVTLRCSPRSGDLSVYWYQQSLDQGLQFLIQYYNGEERAKGNILERFSAQQFPDLHSELNLSSLELGDSALYFCASSVGLGTSYNEQFFGPGTRLTVL.